Presented here are 32 T cell receptor beta chains from one specimen sequenced in a study of OX40 agonist ivuxolimab in advanced cancers. Sequencing was performed with immunoSEQ multiplex PCR; in TCRdb, only in-frame clones are kept and a portion is missing. The sample yields some 70,000 clones, 89% seen once. This specimen was CD4+ or CD8+ T cells sorted from blood, taken in a trial of the OX40 agonist ivuxolimab. All receptors come from an adult with an advanced solid tumor such as melanoma, head and neck, liver or kidney cancer.

J is TRBJ1-2 and V is TRBV2; TRBD1 is a possible D gene (6 bases). V was trimmed by 6 bases and J by 8 bases, leaving 13 bases between them. CDR1 is SNHLY and CDR2 is FYNNEI in the germline V gene. The CDR3 has 12 residues. The CDR3 is CASRPGATGYTF. CDR3 DNA: TGTGCCAGCAGGCCGGGGGCGACGGGCTACACCTTC.

The J gene is TRBJ2-1, the V gene TRBV27; perhaps TRBD2 as D (7 bases). V was shortened by 6 bases and J by 0 bases, with 15 bases between the two germline ends. This CDR3 region has 16 residues. CDR1 and CDR2 from the germline V gene are MNHEY and SMNVEV (reference sequence). CDR3 in DNA: TGTGCCAGCAGGAGGCGGGGGCCAAGCTCCTACAATGAGCAGTTCTTC. This encodes CASRRRGPSSYNEQFF.

The rearrangement links TRBV6-6 to TRBJ2-2; 7 bases are shared with TRBD1. Germline V lookup: CDR1 MNHNY, CDR2 SVGAGI (reference sequence). The CDR3 loop spans 13 amino acids. V shed 4 bases and J 8 bases; nucleotides not matched to a gene: 4. CDR3 sequence: CASSFTGAGELFF. The CDR3 bases are TGTGCCAGCAGTTTCACAGGGGCTGGGGAGCTGTTTTTT.

The chain uses TRBV10-3 and TRBJ1-1; D is uncertain. Trimming pared 3 bases from V and 1 base from J, leaving 9 bases between. This CDR3 is built from 14 residues. The germline V gene encodes CDR1 ENHRY and CDR2 SYGVKD. CDR3 loop: CAISDMSGNTEAFF. The CDR3 DNA reads TGTGCCATCAGTGATATGTCGGGGAACACTGAAGCTTTCTTT.

The rearrangement uses TRBV7-8 and TRBJ2-2; D is perhaps TRBD1 (5 bases). There are 14 residues in the CDR3. V was trimmed by 6 bases and J by 6 bases, leaving 14 bases between them. Germline lookup yields CDR1 SGHVS and CDR2 FQNEAQ. The CDR3 region has the DNA TGTGCCAGCAGGTCAGCGCAGGGCGCCGGGGAGCTGTTTTTT. Protein: CASRSAQGAGELFF.

CDR3 protein: CASSERGWNTEAFF. The CDR3 DNA sequence: TGTGCCAGCAGTGAACGGGGATGGAACACTGAAGCTTTCTTT. This chain connects TRBV2 to TRBJ1-1; D not certain. Trimming stripped 2 bases from V and 1 base from J, with 8 bases between. In germline, CDR1 is SNHLY, CDR2 FYNNEI. The CDR3 loop spans 14 amino acids.

The rearrangement joins TRBV30 to TRBJ1-2; no clear D. Germline V lookup: CDR1 GTSNPN, CDR2 SVGIG (reference sequence). The CDR3 loop spans 10 amino acids. Trimming removed 7 bases at V and 9 bases at J, with 12 bases between. The DNA for the CDR3 is TGTGCCTCCGGGCTTCAGAGCTACACCTTC. Translating it yields CASGLQSYTF.

The V gene is TRBV14, the J gene TRBJ2-5; the match to TRBD1 covers 7 bases. V shed 5 bases and J 1 base; nucleotides not matched to a gene: 7. Germline CDR1 SGHDN, CDR2 FVKESK. The CDR3 extends over 15 amino acids. The CDR3 protein is CASSDIRDSQETQYF. CDR3 coding DNA: TGTGCCAGCAGCGATATCCGGGACAGCCAAGAGACCCAGTACTTC. The complete variable domain, with remaining parts taken from reference TRBV14 and TRBJ2-5, reads EAGVTQFPSHSVIEKGQTVTLRCDPISGHDNLYWYRRVMGKEIKFLLHFVKESKQDESGMPNNRFLAERTGGTYSTLKVQPAELEDSGVYFCASSDIRDSQETQYFGPGTRLLVL.

The rearrangement joins TRBV6-1 to TRBJ2-3; 10 nucleotides align to TRBD2. CDR3 length: 16 amino acids. V lost 4 bases and J lost 5; bases outside the gene matches: 9. From germline, CDR1 is MNHNS and CDR2 SASEGT. In DNA, the CDR3 is TGTGCCAGCAGTGCCTGGCAGCGGGGGGGCCTAGATACGCAGTATTTT. Its protein product is CASSAWQRGGLDTQYF.

The CDR3 loop is CASNAGTGGRETQYF. CDR3 in DNA: TGTGCCAGCAACGCTGGGACAGGGGGTAGGGAGACCCAGTACTTC. This rearrangement joins TRBV2 to TRBJ2-5; 11 bases map to TRBD1. Trimming took 7 bases from V and 5 from J; bases not matched to a gene: 9. The germline V gene encodes CDR1 SNHLY and CDR2 FYNNEI. This CDR3 is built from 15 residues.

The chain has TRBV5-1 and TRBJ1-6, with 7 bases fitting TRBD1. The CDR3 totals 15 residues. The J segment lost 3 bases and the V segment lost 3 bases, leaving 3 bases of the junction unmatched. Germline V lookup: CDR1 SGHRS, CDR2 YFSETQ. CDR3 in amino acids: CASSSGQLYNSPLHF. The CDR3 nucleotides are TGCGCCAGCAGCTCGGGACAGCTCTATAATTCACCCCTCCACTTT.

The genes are TRBV7-9 and TRBJ2-1, with TRBD2 matching 7 bases. J was trimmed by 4 bases and V by 5 bases; bases with no gene match: 11. Germline assignment: CDR1 SEHNR and CDR2 FQNEAQ (reference sequence). The CDR3 extends over 16 amino acids. The CDR3 reads CASSPRTGGGYNEQFF. The DNA of the CDR3 is TGTGCCAGCAGCCCTCGGACTGGGGGGGGTTACAATGAGCAGTTCTTC.

This sequence joins TRBV7-9 and TRBJ2-1; the D is unclear. Trimming took 1 base from V and 2 from J, leaving 12 bases between them. Germline V lookup: CDR1 SEHNR, CDR2 FQNEAQ (reference sequence). The CDR3 runs to 16 residues. As DNA, the CDR3 is TGTGCCAGCAGCTTAGGAAACCATGGGACCTACAATGAGCAGTTCTTC. Its protein is CASSLGNHGTYNEQFF.

This rearrangement joins TRBV18 to TRBJ2-1; weak D call: TRBD1 (6 bases). In germline, CDR1 is KGHSH, CDR2 LQKENI. The CDR3 runs to 17 residues. V was trimmed by 3 bases and J by 4 bases, leaving 19 bases between them. The CDR3 DNA sequence: TGTGCCAGCTCACCTAGTCAGGGGCACCCTGCATACAATGAGCAGTTCTTC. Amino acids: CASSPSQGHPAYNEQFF.

J is TRBJ1-1 and V is TRBV6-1, with D unresolved. This CDR3 is built from 13 residues. V was pared by 3 bases and J by 0 bases, with 5 bases between. CDR1 and CDR2 (germline): MNHNS, SASEGT. As DNA, the CDR3 is TGTGCCAGCAGTGATGGCATGAACACTGAAGCTTTCTTT. Its protein product is CASSDGMNTEAFF.

This sequence joins TRBV5-6 and TRBJ2-1; perhaps TRBD2 as D (6 bases). Trimming removed 1 base from V and 3 bases from J, with 11 bases in between. The germline V gene encodes CDR1 SGHDT and CDR2 YYEEEE. This CDR3 comprises 15 residues. Written as DNA, the CDR3 is TGTGCCAGCAGCTTGTGGACTAACATCTACAATGAGCAGTTCTTC. Residues: CASSLWTNIYNEQFF.

The chain uses TRBV19 and TRBJ1-2; TRBD1 aligns across 10 bases. The V segment lost 6 bases and the J segment 6 bases; nucleotides outside the gene matches: 10. This CDR3 region has 15 residues. CDR1 and CDR2 (germline): LNHDA, SQIVND (reference sequence). As DNA, the CDR3 is TGTGCCAGTAGGGTCGGGACAGGGGTAAGGCATGGCTACACCTTC. It is translated as CASRVGTGVRHGYTF.

V usage is TRBV6-1 and J usage is TRBJ1-5, with a weak D call TRBD1 (5 bases). The CDR3 spans 13 residues. V gave up 4 bases and J gave up 6 bases, with 10 bases separating them. Germline CDR1 MNHNS, CDR2 SASEGT. The CDR3 here is CASSAGLLQPQHF. The CDR3 region has the DNA TGTGCCAGCAGTGCGGGACTTCTTCAGCCCCAGCATTTT.

J is TRBJ1-6 and V is TRBV4-2; D unclear. The CDR3 has 15 residues. Between the trimmed V and J ends, which lost 0 bases and 7 bases, there was a span of 10 bases. Germline CDR1 reads LGHNA; CDR2 reads YNFKEQ. CDR3 nucleotides: TGTGCCAGCAGCCAAGAAGAACAGAGGAATTCACCCCTCCACTTT. Its protein product is CASSQEEQRNSPLHF.

The chain has TRBV5-6 and TRBJ2-1; 10 nucleotides line up with TRBD2. Looked up from germline, CDR1 is SGHDT and CDR2 is YYEEEE. There are 17 residues in the CDR3. With 4 bases clipped from V and 7 bases from J, the junction kept 14 bases outside the gene matches. CDR3 in amino acids: CASSRVGSGGARNEQFF. CDR3 nucleotides: TGTGCCAGCAGCCGCGTAGGGAGCGGGGGGGCCCGGAATGAGCAGTTCTTC.

This clone was detected once. This rearrangement joins TRBV30 to TRBJ1-4; the D gene is possibly TRBD1 (5 bases). The CDR3 runs to 16 residues. The V and J ends lost 0 bases and 2 bases respectively, with 13 bases between them. Per germline, CDR1 GTSNPN and CDR2 SVGIG (reference sequence). The CDR3 loop reads CAWSVGRVPTNEKLFF. DNA for the CDR3: TGTGCCTGGAGTGTAGGCAGGGTGCCTACTAATGAAAAACTGTTTTTT. Complete variable domain (other parts from reference TRBV30 and TRBJ1-4): SQTIHQWPATLVQPVGSPLSLECTVEGTSNPNLYWYRQAAGRGLQLLFYSVGIGQISSEVPQNLSASRPQDRQFILSSKKLLLSDSGFYLCAWSVGRVPTNEKLFFGSGTQLSVL.

As concerns this clone: In the same sample, other DNA sequences code for this CDR3. The rearrangement links TRBV11-3 to TRBJ2-3; TRBD2 might be the D (7 bases). CDR1 and CDR2 from the germline V gene are SGHNT and YENEEA. Trimming removed 0 bases at V and 1 base at J, with 8 bases between. This CDR3 has 15 residues. CDR3 sequence: CASSLEGGGTDTQYF. CDR3 DNA: TGTGCCAGCAGCTTAGAAGGGGGGGGCACAGATACGCAGTATTTT.

The rearrangement uses TRBV4-2 and TRBJ2-7, with a tentative D call TRBD2 (6 bases). Germline V gene sequence: CDR1 LGHNA, CDR2 YNFKEQ. The CDR3 length is 15 residues. V lost 3 bases and J lost 7, with 19 bases in between. CDR3 in amino acids: CASSQVVGTAGEQYF. The DNA for the CDR3 is TGTGCCAGCAGCCAGGTAGTAGGGACCGCGGGGGAGCAGTACTTC.

The chain couples TRBV5-4 to TRBJ1-3, with D possibly TRBD1 on 6 matching bases. Trimming left V 4 bases short and J 0 bases short, with 17 bases between. This CDR3 is 17 amino acids long. Germline loops: CDR1 SGHNT, CDR2 YYREEE (reference sequence). In DNA form, the CDR3 reads TGTGCCAGCAGCCGAACAGGGAGCGGGTCCTCTGGAAACACCATATATTTT. This gives the protein CASSRTGSGSSGNTIYF.

The V gene is TRBV6-1, the J gene TRBJ2-2; the match to TRBD2 covers 9 bases. The CDR3 is 15 amino acids. CDR1 is MNHNS, CDR2 SASEGT, per germline. Germline trimming cut 5 bases from V and 4 bases from J; bases unmatched to any gene: 5. The CDR3 sequence: CASSKGTSFTGELFF. Written as DNA, the CDR3 is TGTGCCAGCAGTAAGGGGACTAGCTTCACCGGGGAGCTGTTTTTT.

The V call is TRBV6-1, the J call TRBJ2-5; D might be TRBD1 (6 bases). The length of the CDR3 is 13 residues. The germline V gene has CDR1 MNHNS and CDR2 SASEGT. V dropped 7 bases and J dropped 0 bases, with 9 bases sitting between them. This chain's CDR3 is CASNRAYQETQYF. The CDR3 DNA reads TGTGCCAGCAACAGGGCGTACCAAGAGACCCAGTACTTC.

The CDR3 DNA reads as TGTGCCAGCAAGAAGACAGGGCACACTGAAGCTTTCTTT. It codes for CASKKTGHTEAFF. V usage is TRBV25-1 and J usage is TRBJ1-1; TRBD1 matches at 7 bases. This CDR3 spans 13 amino acids. V lost 7 bases and J lost 3; bases outside the gene matches: 5. Germline assignment: CDR1 MGHDK and CDR2 SYGVNS.

The V gene is TRBV5-5, the J gene TRBJ1-5; D remains unclear. Germline CDR1 is SGHKS and CDR2 is YYEKEE (reference sequence). The CDR3 extends over 12 amino acids. V shed 0 bases and J shed 9 bases, with 7 bases lying between them. For the CDR3, the DNA is TGTGCCAGCAGCTTGGTGGGAGGGCCCCAGCATTTT. Translation: CASSLVGGPQHF.

This clone was recorded only once. The chain employs TRBV12-2 and TRBJ2-7; the table calls TRBD2, which could not be checked here. TRBV12-2 is shown as a pseudogene. The CDR3 has 18 residues. CDR3 nucleotides: TGTGCAAGTCGCTTTTCTTCTAACCACGGGGAGGCTAAGGACGAGCAGTACTTC. Its protein product is CASRFSSNHGEAKDEQYF.

J is TRBJ2-3 and V is TRBV19, with 7 bases lining up with TRBD1. The CDR3 consists of 13 residues. CDR1 and CDR2 from the germline V gene are LNHDA and SQIVND (reference sequence). Trimming at V came to 7 bases and at J to 4 bases, leaving 5 bases not matched to a gene. The CDR3 nucleotides are TGTGCCAGTAATGACAGGGAAGCAGATACGCAGTATTTT. As protein: CASNDREADTQYF.

This sequence joins TRBV5-1 and TRBJ1-4, with TRBD1 identical over 7 bases. The CDR3 length is 14 residues. CDR1 is SGHRS and CDR2 is YFSETQ in the germline V gene. The V gene end was trimmed by 5 bases and the J gene end by 7 bases; junction bases not matched to a gene: 8. The CDR3 here is CASRQTGLSEKLFF. The CDR3 coding sequence is TGCGCCAGCAGGCAGACAGGGTTGAGTGAAAAACTGTTTTTT.

The chain is built from TRBV2 and TRBJ2-7; TRBD1 aligns across 10 bases. This CDR3 has 16 residues. The germline gives CDR1 SNHLY, CDR2 FYNNEI. With V trimmed by 5 bases and J by 7 bases, 14 bases remained unmatched. CDR3 bases: TGTGCCAGCAGTCTCAAGGTATTGGACAGGGGGGGAGAGCAGTACTTC. It codes for CASSLKVLDRGGEQYF. Complete variable domain (other parts from reference TRBV2 and TRBJ2-7): EPEVTQTPSHQVTQMGQEVILRCVPISNHLYFYWYRQILGQKVEFLVSFYNNEISEKSEIFDDQFSVERPDGSNFTLKIRSTKLEDSAMYFCASSLKVLDRGGEQYFGPGTRLTVT.